This T cell receptor beta chain was retrieved from a study of relationships among human T cell subsets. As for this clonotype: The antigen is not known.

The T cell receptor alpha and beta CDR3 regions were amplified from mRNA by semiquantitative ARM-PCR. Exponential amplification used communal superprimers after tagged nested gene-specific primers in ARM-PCR. First-round products served as template after exonuclease removal of nested primers. TCRdb re-called the multiplex PCR reads with MiXCR, one entry per CDR3 protein. The sample contains about 15,000 distinct CDR3 sequences, about 56% of which appear only once. Broader study findings: Bead-based sorting did not rule out CD4+CD8+ double-positive cells. Many CDR3s were shared across Th1, Th2 and regulatory subsets.

T cell subsets were isolated with magnetic beads coated with subset-specific monoclonal antibodies. Sequencing used total T cells sorted from blood. The origin of this receptor is a man aged 40-55 years in good health.

The CDR3 DNA reads TGTGCCATCAGTTCCAAGGGGCAGACCAGCGATGAGCAGTTCTTC. Protein product: CAISSKGQTSDEQFF. The chain is built from TRBV10-3 and TRBJ2-1; weak D call: TRBD1 (5 bases). In germline, CDR1 is ENHRY, CDR2 SYGVKD. Trimming shortened V by 5 bases and J by 8 bases, and 19 bases separated the two germline ends. The CDR3 loop spans 15 amino acids.